The T cell receptor (beta chain) under discussion was sequenced for a study of blood T cell repertoires in COVID-19. In its sample, this clone was seen once. Residents of approximately 25 US areas, aged about 18 to 95 years, made up the participants. The recovered donors of Cohort 3 showed two negative PCRs, clearance, or symptom resolution. Sequenced by immunoSEQ multiplex PCR; TCRdb stores in-frame clones only, minus some. The sample yields 330,000 or so clones, approximately 84% seen once. In germline, CDR1 is LNHDA, CDR2 SQIVND (reference sequence). The V gene lost 8 bases and the J gene lost 8 bases, with 13 bases spanning the gap. The CDR3 sequence is 12 residues long.

The rearrangement joins TRBV19 to TRBJ2-1; D unclear. Sequencing input: PBMCs or T cells enriched from blood (not recorded which). The sequence was collected from a woman aged 25-40 years who had recovered from COVID-19. Written as DNA, the CDR3 is TGTGCCAGTTATTCTTCCCCCCATGAGCAGTTCTTC. Its protein product is CASYSSPHEQFF.